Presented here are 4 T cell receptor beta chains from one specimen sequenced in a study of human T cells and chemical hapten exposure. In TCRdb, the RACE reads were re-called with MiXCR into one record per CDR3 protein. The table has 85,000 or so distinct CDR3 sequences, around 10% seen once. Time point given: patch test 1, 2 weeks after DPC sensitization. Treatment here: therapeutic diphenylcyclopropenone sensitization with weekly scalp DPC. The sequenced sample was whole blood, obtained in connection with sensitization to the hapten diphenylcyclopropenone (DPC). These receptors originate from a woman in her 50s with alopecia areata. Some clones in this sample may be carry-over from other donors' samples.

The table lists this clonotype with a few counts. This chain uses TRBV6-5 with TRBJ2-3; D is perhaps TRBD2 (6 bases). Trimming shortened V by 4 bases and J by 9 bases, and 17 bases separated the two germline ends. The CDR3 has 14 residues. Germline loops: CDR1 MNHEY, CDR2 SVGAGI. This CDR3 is CASSFSGYHNTQYF. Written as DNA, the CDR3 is TGTGCCAGCAGTTTTAGCGGATACCATAACACGCAGTATTTT.

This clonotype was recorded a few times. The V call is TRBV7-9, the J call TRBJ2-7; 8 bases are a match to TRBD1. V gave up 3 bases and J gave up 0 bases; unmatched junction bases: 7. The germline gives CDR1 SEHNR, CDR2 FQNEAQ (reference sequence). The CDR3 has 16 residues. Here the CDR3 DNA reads TGTGCCAGCAGCTTCGCCGGGACAGGAAACTCCTACGAGCAGTACTTC. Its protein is CASSFAGTGNSYEQYF.

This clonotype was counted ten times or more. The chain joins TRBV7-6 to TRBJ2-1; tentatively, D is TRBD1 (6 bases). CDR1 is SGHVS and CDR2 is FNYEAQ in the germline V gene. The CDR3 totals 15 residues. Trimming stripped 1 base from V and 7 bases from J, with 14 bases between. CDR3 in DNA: TGTGCCAGCAGCTTAGGGATAGGGGGATGGAATGAGCAGTTCTTC. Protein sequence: CASSLGIGGWNEQFF.

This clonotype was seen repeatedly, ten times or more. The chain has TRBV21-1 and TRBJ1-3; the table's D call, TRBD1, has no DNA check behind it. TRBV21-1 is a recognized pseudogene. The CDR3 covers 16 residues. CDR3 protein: CASSTLQGADGNTIYF. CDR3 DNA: TGTGCCAGCAGCACGCTACAGGGGGCAGATGGAAACACCATATATTTT.